A selection of T cell receptor beta chains follows, all from one sample in a study of cytomegalovirus exposure and HLA in healthy donors. Method: immunoSEQ multiplex PCR; TCRdb's copy keeps in-frame clones and lacks some. The table shows roughly 200,000 clones, with roughly 85% occurring only once. Specimen: PBMCs. The receptors shown here come from a young woman in good health and CMV-seropositive. Each CDR3 is given with its conserved first and last residue. D genes are given only for firm matches. Clone size is stated in some rows and not others, as once, few, many or a class when expanded.

few | TRBJ2-1 | TRBD2 | TRBV29-1 | CSAQSGTSGNEQFF | TGCAGCGCCCAATCCGGGACTAGCGGTAATGAGCAGTTCTTC
NA | TRBJ2-7 | TRBD1 | TRBV29-1 | CSVGLGQASYEQYF | TGCAGCGTTGGATTGGGACAGGCTAGTTACGAGCAGTACTTC
NA | TRBJ1-1 | TRBD1 | TRBV2 | CAGVQGAQTEAFF | TGTGCCGGGGTACAGGGGGCACAAACTGAAGCTTTCTTT
NA | TRBJ1-1 | NA | TRBV5-4 | CASSSPSTAGRASTEAFF | TGTGCCAGCAGCTCTCCATCGACCGCTGGTCGAGCGAGCACTGAAGCTTTCTTT
once | TRBJ1-5 | NA | TRBV5-5 | CASSPRETINQPQHF | TGTGCCAGCAGCCCCCGGGAGACTATCAATCAGCCCCAGCATTTT
NA | TRBJ1-3 | TRBD1 | TRBV10-1 | CASSESGQGTGNTIYF | TGCGCCAGCAGTGAGTCCGGACAGGGAACTGGAAACACCATATATTTT
NA | TRBJ2-4 | NA | TRBV4-1 | CASSQVVQASKNIQYF | TGCGCCAGCAGCCAAGTGGTACAAGCGTCCAAAAACATTCAGTACTTC
NA | TRBJ2-7 | TRBD1 | TRBV7-2 | CASSLQGAGAYEQYF | TGTGCCAGCAGCCTACAGGGGGCTGGGGCCTACGAGCAGTACTTC
once | TRBJ1-5 | NA | TRBV6-5 | CASSPGLNSNQPQHF | TGTGCCAGCAGCCCCGGTCTTAATAGCAATCAGCCCCAGCATTTT
NA | TRBJ2-1 | TRBD2 | TRBV6-1 | CASSEGSASGGYEQFF | TGTGCCAGCAGTGAGGGTTCGGCTAGCGGGGGGTACGAGCAGTTCTTC
once | TRBJ2-7 | NA | TRBV6-5 | CASSLSPGGYEQYF | TGTGCCAGCAGCCTATCCCCGGGTGGCTACGAGCAGTACTTC
once | TRBJ1-1 | TRBD1 | TRBV29-1 | CSVWTGGNTEAFF | TGCAGCGTCTGGACAGGGGGGAACACTGAAGCTTTCTTT
NA | TRBJ2-7 | TRBD1 | TRBV2 | CASSGTGSSYEQYF | TGTGCCAGCAGTGGGACAGGGTCCAGCTACGAGCAGTACTTC
NA | TRBJ2-3 | TRBD2 | TRBV7-8 | CASSLVGTSGRTDTQYF | TGTGCCAGCAGCTTAGTCGGGACTAGCGGGAGGACAGATACGCAGTATTTT
few | TRBJ2-7 | NA | TRBV6-5 | CASRSGDFSKYEQYF | TGTGCCAGCAGGTCAGGGGATTTCTCAAAATACGAGCAGTACTTC
NA | TRBJ1-1 | NA | TRBV7-9 | CASSLAGANTEAFF | TGTGCCAGCAGCTTAGCAGGGGCGAACACTGAAGCTTTCTTT
NA | TRBJ2-3 | NA | TRBV20-1 | CSASPKGTQYF | TGCAGTGCTAGCCCAAAGGGGACGCAGTATTTT
few | TRBJ1-2 | NA | TRBV25-1 | CASRIQGPSGGYTF | TGTGCCAGCAGGATTCAGGGGCCTTCGGGGGGCTACACCTTC
NA | TRBJ1-3 | TRBD1 | TRBV18 | CASSPRPRQGVTGNTIYF | TGTGCCAGCTCACCCCGCCCCCGACAGGGGGTCACTGGAAACACCATATATTTT
few | TRBJ1-2 | TRBD1 | TRBV10-1 | CEVPPGQGHGYTF | TGCGAAGTACCTCCGGGACAGGGGCATGGCTACACCTTC
NA | TRBJ1-1 | TRBD1 | TRBV4-3 | CASSRDRGNTEAFF | TGCGCCAGCAGCCGGGACAGGGGGAACACTGAAGCTTTCTTT
NA | TRBJ1-2 | TRBD1 | TRBV4-2 | CASSQAGQGQGSYGYTF | TGTGCCAGCAGCCAGGCAGGACAGGGGCAGGGGAGCTATGGCTACACCTTC